This TCR beta chain was obtained from a study of shared clonotypes between healthy human individuals. This CDR3 comprises 14 residues. Germline lookup yields CDR1 MGHRA and CDR2 YSYEKL. V was cut by 3 bases and J by 0 bases, with 8 bases left in between. This table comes from immunoSEQ multiplex PCR, and its TCRdb copy is limited to in-frame clones, with some not included. Counted here are hundreds of thousands of clones, about 96% occurring once; the ten biggest clones make up approximately 0.06%. The clonotype comes from a woman in her twenties or thirties in good health. The chain recombines TRBV4-1 with TRBJ1-1; D is uncertain. The source material was naive CD4+ T cells sorted from blood. Subset here: CD45RA+ positively selected. The CDR3 protein is CASSHSGLNTEAFF. The DNA for the CDR3 is TGCGCCAGCAGCCATTCAGGCCTGAACACTGAAGCTTTCTTT.